The 9 T cell receptor beta chains listed next were all sequenced from one sample in a study of T cells in women clearing cervical HPV infection. The repertoire was sequenced with immunoSEQ multiplex PCR; TCRdb's copy has only in-frame clones and lacks some. The listing contains 30,000 or so clones. Sequencing was performed on blood buffy coat. Source of these receptors: a woman between 18 and 70 years old with a cervical HPV16 infection that either progressed to CIN3+ or cleared (not recorded which).

The covered CDR3 bases are TGTGCCAGCAGTTACCCGAAAACAGGGCGGAATGAG. Its protein is CASSYPKTGRNE. The entire CDR3 is CASSYPKTGRNEQFF. The chain uses TRBV6-2 or TRBV6-3 and TRBJ2-1; a possible D gene is TRBD1 (6 bases). With the read ending 3 residues before the CDR3 end, the germline J gene is used to fill in that end. Trimming cost V 2 bases and J 7 bases, with 15 bases left between them. The length of the CDR3 is 15 residues. Germline CDR1 reads MNHEY; CDR2 reads SVGEGT.

Worth noting for this clone: The read terminates 3 residues ahead of where the CDR3 ends, so the germline J gene completes it. V gene TRBV2 combines with J gene TRBJ1-1; D uncertain. CDR3 size: 13 residues. Germline assignment: CDR1 SNHLY and CDR2 FYNNEI. Trimming stripped 6 bases from V and 0 bases from J, with 8 bases between. CDR3 in amino acids: CASRQFLNTEAFF. Incomplete CDR3 DNA: TGTGCCAGCAGACAGTTTCTGAACACTGAA.

Notes on this clone: The CDR3 end is not reached by the read, which stops 3 residues before it; the germline J gene fills it in. The chain is built from TRBV2 and TRBJ1-2; 7 bases fit TRBD1. With V trimmed by 1 base and J by 5 bases, 10 bases remained unmatched. CDR1 SNHLY and CDR2 FYNNEI come from the germline V gene. CDR3 length: 16 amino acids. The CDR3 bases that were read are TGTGCCAGCAGTGAAGGGAGGGGGCTAGTAGGGTATGGC. Protein product: CASSEGRGLVGYG. The CDR3, in full, reads CASSEGRGLVGYGYTF.

In the case of this clone: The read ends 3 residues early relative to the CDR3; the germline J gene fills the gap. The rearrangement joins TRBV19 to TRBJ2-2, with 10 bases aligning to TRBD1. Losses at the gene ends were 4 bases for V and 2 bases for J; bases not matched to a gene: 10. The CDR3 covers 18 residues. Germline V CDR1 and CDR2: LNHDA, SQIVND (reference sequence). Incomplete CDR3 DNA: TGTGCCAGTAGTACCCTCGACAGGGGGCTGGCCAACACCGGGGAG. As protein: CASSTLDRGLANTGE. The entire CDR3 reads CASSTLDRGLANTGELFF.

Note on this clone: The CDR3 end lies 3 residues beyond the end of the read and is filled in from the germline J gene. This sequence joins TRBV23-1 and TRBJ2-1; D remains unclear. TRBV23-1 is an ORF; its function is uncertain. The CDR3 totals 12 residues. V was shortened by 2 bases and J by 4 bases, with 3 bases between the two germline ends. Partial CDR3 DNA: TGCGCCAGCAGTCAACCATACAATGAG. Residues: CASSQPYNE. The entire CDR3 reads CASSQPYNEQFF.

In the case of this clone: The read stops 3 residues short of the end of the CDR3; the missing end is completed from the germline J gene. The gene calls are TRBV10-2 and TRBJ2-3; TRBD1 matches at 9 bases. Germline V gene data show CDR1 as WSHSY and CDR2 as SAAADI. V was clipped by 3 bases and J by 4 bases; unmatched bases: 5. The CDR3 totals 15 residues. CDR3 DNA (partial): TGCGCCAGCAGTGACCAGGACAGGGGAGCAGATACG. This codes for CASSDQDRGADT. The complete CDR3 protein is CASSDQDRGADTQYF.

The sequenced part of the CDR3 DNA is TGTGCCAGCAGTTGGTTGAGGGTTAACTATGGC. Protein: CASSWLRVNYG. The full CDR3 is CASSWLRVNYGYTF. The V gene is TRBV2, the J gene TRBJ1-2; D is ambiguous. The read ends 3 residues early relative to the CDR3; the germline J gene fills the gap. Per the germline V gene, CDR1 is SNHLY and CDR2 is FYNNEI. V was trimmed by 5 bases and J by 1 base, leaving 11 bases between them. This CDR3 is built from 14 residues.

In regard to this clone: The sequence runs out 3 residues before the end of the CDR3; the remainder is reconstructed from the germline J gene. The gene calls are TRBV6-2 or TRBV6-3 and TRBJ2-7; possible D gene TRBD1, 5 bases. This CDR3 has 14 amino acids. The germline V and J ends were trimmed by 6 bases and 3 bases, with 15 bases remaining between them. Germline assignment: CDR1 MNHEY and CDR2 SVGEGT. The CDR3 sequence: CASSPSGIGYEQYF. The covered CDR3 bases are TGTGCCAGCAGCCCCTCAGGGATAGGCTACGAG.

Notes on this clone: The CDR3 extends 3 residues past the end of the read, so its final part is completed from the germline J gene. The J gene is TRBJ1-6, the V gene TRBV20-1; 10 bases are a match to TRBD1. This CDR3 has 16 residues. Trimming cost V 5 bases and J 7 bases; bases outside gene matches: 11. CDR1 and CDR2 (germline): DFQATT, SNEGSKA (reference sequence). The covered CDR3 bases are TGCAGTGCTGGCCCTGACAGGGGGCTTGAGAATTCACCC. Its translation is CSAGPDRGLENSP. Given in full, the CDR3 is CSAGPDRGLENSPLHF.